This is a list of T cell receptor beta chains from one sample in a study of beta chain features in type 1 diabetes. Using immunoSEQ multiplex PCR, the repertoire was profiled, and TCRdb retains in-frame clones only, with some absent. The table includes 20,000 to 30,000 clones, 55% to 70% detected once. The sample consisted of Tregs from blood. The origin of the receptors is a man between 18 and 35 years old with type 1 diabetes. Both conserved end residues are part of each CDR3. D genes are given only for firm matches. Some rows have no size entry. The others give once, few or many, or a class for an expanded clone.

cdr3_length	d_call	v_call	j_call	clone_size	cdr3_nt	cdr3_aa
15	TRBD2	TRBV6-5	TRBJ2-7	NA	TGTGCCAGCAGTCTTACTAGCGGGAGGGCCTACGAGCAGTACTTC	CASSLTSGRAYEQYF
16	TRBD1	TRBV28	TRBJ2-1	NA	TGTGCCAGCTCAACTCTAGGGGGCGTATCCTACAATGAGCAGTTCTTC	CASSTLGGVSYNEQFF
18	TRBD1	TRBV7-8	TRBJ1-6	few	TGTGCCAGCAGCTTATTGAGGACAGGGGGCCTCTATAATTCACCCCTCCACTTT	CASSLLRTGGLYNSPLHF
17	TRBD1	TRBV28	TRBJ1-1	NA	TGTGCCAGCAGTCGACAGACAGGGCGAGGGATGAACACTGAAGCTTTCTTT	CASSRQTGRGMNTEAFF
22	TRBD1	TRBV23-1	TRBJ2-6	NA	TGCGCCAGCAGTCAATCGGGGACAGGGGGCACCTTACCCCTCTCTGGGGCCAACGTCCTGACTTTC	CASSQSGTGGTLPLSGANVLTF
11	NA	TRBV2	TRBJ2-7	NA	TGTGCCAGCAGCGTACTCTACGAGCAGTACTTC	CASSVLYEQYF
18	NA	TRBV7-6	TRBJ2-3	NA	TGTGCCAGCAGCCCAAAGTCGGCGGGGACAGCAAGCACAGATACGCAGTATTTT	CASSPKSAGTASTDTQYF
14	NA	TRBV7-2	TRBJ1-4	NA	TGTGCCAGCAGCGTGGGCTCAACTAATGAAAAACTGTTTTTT	CASSVGSTNEKLFF
14	NA	TRBV16	TRBJ1-2	NA	TGTGCCAGCAGCCAATACGGGGGGCAGGGAGGCTACACCTTC	CASSQYGGQGGYTF
12	NA	TRBV18	TRBJ2-3	NA	TGTGCCAGCTCAACACCTAGCGATACGCAGTATTTT	CASSTPSDTQYF
15	TRBD2	TRBV10-1	TRBJ2-1	NA	TGCGCCAGCAGTGACCCGGGACTAGCTGGCCATGAGCAGTTCTTC	CASSDPGLAGHEQFF
15	NA	TRBV19	TRBJ2-6	few	TGTGCCAGTAGTGTCTCAGGTTCTGGGGCCAACGTCCTGACTTTC	CASSVSGSGANVLTF
14	TRBD2	TRBV5-1	TRBJ2-1	NA	TGCGCCAGCAGGGCGGGAGTATCCTACAATGAGCAGTTCTTC	CASRAGVSYNEQFF
13	TRBD1	TRBV6-6	TRBJ2-7	few	TGTGCCAGCAGTTCACACAGGGGCGGCGAGCAGTACTTC	CASSSHRGGEQYF
11	NA	TRBV7-2	TRBJ2-1	NA	TGTGCCAGCACCGCGACTTATGAGCAGTTCTTC	CASTATYEQFF
13	TRBD1	TRBV7-8	TRBJ1-2	NA	TGTGCCAGCAGCAGTGACAGGGGGCGAGCCTACACCTTC	CASSSDRGRAYTF
15	TRBD1	TRBV18	TRBJ2-7	NA	TGTGCCAGCTCACCAGCCTCCCAGGGGGCAGACGAGCAGTACTTC	CASSPASQGADEQYF
13	NA	TRBV29-1	TRBJ1-1	NA	TGCAGCGTTGAAGAAACGGGGAACACTGAAGCTTTCTTT	CSVEETGNTEAFF
14	TRBD1	TRBV6-5	TRBJ1-5	NA	TGTGCCAGCAGTTACGACAGGGTTTCTCAGCCCCAGCATTTT	CASSYDRVSQPQHF
15	TRBD2	TRBV19	TRBJ2-7	once	TGTGCCAGTAGTATAGATGTACTAGCGGCCTACGAGCAGTACTTC	CASSIDVLAAYEQYF
16	TRBD2	TRBV4-2	TRBJ2-5	NA	TGTGCCAGCAGCCAAGATTGGGCGGGAGGGCCGGAGACCCAGTACTTC	CASSQDWAGGPETQYF
16	NA	TRBV5-4	TRBJ1-3	NA	TGTGCCAGCAGCTCCAACATGTTGCTCGCCGGAAACACCATATATTTT	CASSSNMLLAGNTIYF
13	NA	TRBV5-1	TRBJ2-2	NA	TGCGCCAGCGCCGTCGGGGACACCGGGGAGCTGTTTTTT	CASAVGDTGELFF
14	NA	TRBV2	TRBJ2-1	NA	TGTGCCAGCAACAGAGCAAGCTCCTACAATGAGCAGTTCTTC	CASNRASSYNEQFF
14	NA	TRBV7-9	TRBJ2-7	NA	TGTGCCAGCAGCTTTGTCCAGGGCGCTGTCGAGCAGTACTTC	CASSFVQGAVEQYF
15	TRBD1	TRBV11-2	TRBJ2-1	NA	TGTGCCAGCAGCCCGAGGGACAGGAGTCACAATGAGCAGTTCTTC	CASSPRDRSHNEQFF
13	NA	TRBV30	TRBJ1-2	NA	TGTGCCTGGACTACCGCGGGGAACTATGGCTACACCTTC	CAWTTAGNYGYTF
14	TRBD2	TRBV7-2	TRBJ2-3	NA	TGTGCCAGCAGTTTAACTAGCGGGACAGATACGCAGTATTTT	CASSLTSGTDTQYF
17	NA	TRBV19	TRBJ1-6	NA	TGTGCCAGTAGGCGTCGGGATCTAAGCTCCTATAATTCACCCCTCCACTTT	CASRRRDLSSYNSPLHF
14	TRBD1	TRBV2	TRBJ2-3	NA	TGTGCCAGCCTGCAGGGGGCCACCCCAGATACGCAGTATTTT	CASLQGATPDTQYF
15	NA	TRBV6-1	TRBJ2-7	NA	TGTGCCAGCAGTGAACGGGTATCCGCCCAATACGAGCAGTACTTC	CASSERVSAQYEQYF
14	NA	TRBV6-6	TRBJ1-1	NA	TGTGCCAGCACCTGGACAGAGCTTAACACTGAAGCTTTCTTT	CASTWTELNTEAFF